This is a list of T cell receptor beta chains from one sample in a study of cytotoxic CD8 clonotypes in ibrutinib-treated CLL. This table comes from immunoSEQ multiplex PCR, and its TCRdb copy is limited to in-frame clones, with some not included. The table shows about 97,000 clones, with approximately 80% occurring only once. Source: PBMCs, taken after 12 months of ibrutinib treatment. The receptor source for this set is a human donor with chronic lymphocytic leukemia. CDR3s include the opening cysteine and the closing phenylalanine or tryptophan. D genes are given only for firm matches.

V gene,J gene,D gene,CDR3 DNA,CDR3 protein
TRBV18,TRBJ1-2,-,TGTGCCAGCTCACCACCGGGACTTTTGTATGGCTACACCTTC,CASSPPGLLYGYTF
TRBV18,TRBJ1-1,-,TGTGCCAGCTCACCAGGGTTGGACACTGAAGCTTTCTTT,CASSPGLDTEAFF
TRBV5-8,TRBJ2-7,-,TGTGCCAGCAGCCTGATTGGCGGGAACGAGCAGTACTTC,CASSLIGGNEQYF
TRBV28,TRBJ2-7,-,TGTGCCAGCACCGCAGGCCCAGGGGTGAGGTCCTACGAGCAGTACTTC,CASTAGPGVRSYEQYF
TRBV23-1,TRBJ1-1,-,TGCGCCAGCAGTCAGGGGACGGGGAACACTGAAGCTTTCTTT,CASSQGTGNTEAFF
TRBV6-4,TRBJ2-3,-,TGTGCCAGCAGTGACTTTGGGAGATACACAGATACGCAGTATTTT,CASSDFGRYTDTQYF
TRBV6-5,TRBJ2-7,TRBD2,TGTGCCAGCAGTTACTCGGCAGGGCGGGAGCCGAGGCAGTACTTC,CASSYSAGREPRQYF
TRBV15,TRBJ2-1,TRBD2,TGTGCCACCAGCAGAGATTCGGGACTAGCGGGTTACAATGAGCAGTTCTTC,CATSRDSGLAGYNEQFF
TRBV27,TRBJ1-5,-,TGTGCCAGCAGGCTCACAGGTAGGATCAGCAATCAGCCCCAGCATTTT,CASRLTGRISNQPQHF
TRBV7-7,TRBJ2-3,-,TGTGGACGTAGGCCAAACACAGATACGCAGTATTTT,CGRRPNTDTQYF
TRBV6-4,TRBJ2-1,-,TGTGCCAGCAGTGCCGGCGGGGAACCCTACAATGAGCAGTTCTTC,CASSAGGEPYNEQFF
TRBV5-1,TRBJ1-1,-,TGCGCCAGCAGCCCCCAGACCGGACAGCTTACTGAAGCTTTCTTT,CASSPQTGQLTEAFF
TRBV30,TRBJ2-6,-,TGTGCCTGGAGGGCTTCTGGGGCCAACGTCCTGACTTTC,CAWRASGANVLTF
TRBV30,TRBJ2-7,-,TGTGCCTGGACCGAAACCGACCCGTTTAAGGCTAAGAATCTTTGGGACGAGCAGTACTTC,CAWTETDPFKAKNLWDEQYF
TRBV18,TRBJ1-1,-,TGTGCCAGCTCACCGGCCGGGGATACTGAAGCTTTCTTT,CASSPAGDTEAFF
TRBV6-1,TRBJ2-7,TRBD1,TGTGCCAGCAGTGAAGCGGGACAGGTCTCCTACGAGCAGTACTTC,CASSEAGQVSYEQYF